The text below deals with one TCR beta chain. This sample was included in a study of shared clonotypes between healthy human individuals. Donors comprised healthy HIV-negative adults lacking recent acute infections or vaccinations. With 4 bases clipped from V and 5 bases from J, the junction kept 4 bases outside the gene matches. Germline V gene sequence: CDR1 SGHRS, CDR2 YFSETQ. The CDR3 covers 13 residues. Measured with immunoSEQ multiplex PCR; TCRdb has only the in-frame clones, and not every one. Here the sample spans 2,500,000 or so clones, roughly nine tenths being singletons. The clonotype comes from a man aged 18 to 29 in good health. The source material was naive CD4+ T cells sorted from blood. Sample subset: CD45RA+ positively selected. The chain combines TRBV5-1 with TRBJ2-7; TRBD2 matches at 9 bases. The CDR3 sequence is CASSRGTSNEQYF. In DNA form, the CDR3 reads TGCGCCAGCAGCCGGGGGACTAGCAACGAGCAGTACTTC.